This TCR beta chain was observed in a study of Tregs in tolerant kidney transplant recipients. Method: immunoSEQ multiplex PCR; TCRdb's copy keeps in-frame clones and lacks some. Among 85,000 to 90,000 clones listed, 90% to 95% were seen once. CD4+CD25+CD127- Tregs, CD4+CD25- non-Tregs, CD4 and CD8 cells were sorted. Per germline, CDR1 SNHLY and CDR2 FYNNEI. This CDR3 has 11 residues. The V end was cut by 5 bases, the J end by 1 base, with 3 bases between. In regard to this clone: Possible read error: a much larger clone is one base away.

The rearrangement joins TRBV2 to TRBJ2-7; D is unresolved. This sequence was found in a human donor in good health. Sequencing was performed on CD8+ T cells from blood. CDR3 residues: CASSSSYEQYF. The DNA of the CDR3 is TGTGCCAGCAGTTCGTCCTACGAGCAGTACTTC.